This T cell receptor beta chain was identified in a study of T cell repertoires in cytomegalovirus infection. Study information: Well-studied HLA-B-restricted epitopes and recently identified HLA-C-restricted epitopes of CMV were both used in the study. Public TCR beta signatures provided an indication of both CMV infection and a matching HLA type. Whole-study results and caveats: What dominated the ex vivo response were HLA-C-restricted CMV-specific TCR beta clonotypes. Summed frequency of shared TCR beta families picked out CMV carriers who also had the relevant HLA.

CDR1 KGHSY and CDR2 FQNENV come from the germline V gene. The CDR3 runs to 15 residues. V lost 2 bases, J lost 1 base, and 11 bases lay in between. A few counts support this clonotype. The antigen is unknown. TCRdb reanalysed the reads using MiXCR and keeps one entry per CDR3 protein. The sample lists 250,000 to 300,000 distinct CDR3 sequences, around 20% seen once, with about 21% in the top ten. The V gene is TRBV16, the J gene TRBJ1-1, with D unclear. The material was cultured PBMCs, obtained from culture after CMV antigen stimulation. The clonotype was recovered from a human donor in good health (CMV status not recorded). Some clones in this sample may be carry-over from other donors' samples. The CDR3 coding sequence is TGTGCCAGCAGCCAACAATTTAACTCGAACACTGAAGCTTTCTTT. It is translated as CASSQQFNSNTEAFF.